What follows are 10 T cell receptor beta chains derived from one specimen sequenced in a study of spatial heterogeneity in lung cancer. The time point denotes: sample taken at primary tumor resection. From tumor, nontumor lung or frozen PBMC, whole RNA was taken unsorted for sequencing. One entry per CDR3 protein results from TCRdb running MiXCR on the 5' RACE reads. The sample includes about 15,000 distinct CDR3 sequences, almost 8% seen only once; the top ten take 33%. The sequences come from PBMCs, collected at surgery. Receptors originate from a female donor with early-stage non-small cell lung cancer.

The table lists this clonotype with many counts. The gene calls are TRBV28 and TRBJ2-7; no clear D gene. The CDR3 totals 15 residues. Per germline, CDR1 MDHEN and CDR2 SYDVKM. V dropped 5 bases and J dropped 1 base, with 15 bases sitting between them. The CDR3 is CASSRIDGVSYEQYF. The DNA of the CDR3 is TGTGCCAGCAGTAGAATCGACGGAGTTTCCTACGAGCAGTACTTC. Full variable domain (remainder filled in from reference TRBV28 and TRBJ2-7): DVKVTQSSRYLVKRTGEKVFLECVQDMDHENMFWYRQDPGLGLRLIYFSYDVKMKEKGDIPEGYSVSREKKERFSLILESASTNQTSMYLCASSRIDGVSYEQYFGPGTRLTVT.

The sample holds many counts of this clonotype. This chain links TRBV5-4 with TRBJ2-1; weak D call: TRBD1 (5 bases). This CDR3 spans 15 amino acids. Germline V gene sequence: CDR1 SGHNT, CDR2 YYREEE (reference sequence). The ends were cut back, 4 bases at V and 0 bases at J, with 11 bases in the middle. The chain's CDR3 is CASSADQGSYNEQFF. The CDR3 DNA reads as TGTGCCAGCAGCGCCGACCAGGGCTCCTACAATGAGCAGTTCTTC.

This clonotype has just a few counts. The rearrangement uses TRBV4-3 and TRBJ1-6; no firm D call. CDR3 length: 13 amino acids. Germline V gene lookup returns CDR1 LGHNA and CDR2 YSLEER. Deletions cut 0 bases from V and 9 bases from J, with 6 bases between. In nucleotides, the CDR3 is TGCGCCAGCAGCCAAGAACCGGGTTCACCCCTCCACTTT. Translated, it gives CASSQEPGSPLHF.

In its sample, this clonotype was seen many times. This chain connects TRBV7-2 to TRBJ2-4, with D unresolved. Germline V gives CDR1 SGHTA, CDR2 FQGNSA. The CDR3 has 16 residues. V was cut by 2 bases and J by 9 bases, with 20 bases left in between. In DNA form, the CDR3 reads TGTGCCAGCAGCTTAAACCCGAGGTTGAGTACGAGCATTCAGTACTTC. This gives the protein CASSLNPRLSTSIQYF.

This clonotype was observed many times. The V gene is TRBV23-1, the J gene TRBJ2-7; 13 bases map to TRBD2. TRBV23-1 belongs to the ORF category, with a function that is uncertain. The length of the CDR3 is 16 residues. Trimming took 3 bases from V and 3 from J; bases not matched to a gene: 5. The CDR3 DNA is TGCGCCAGCAGTCATTCTGGACTAGCGGGAGACTACGAGCAGTACTTC. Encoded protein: CASSHSGLAGDYEQYF.

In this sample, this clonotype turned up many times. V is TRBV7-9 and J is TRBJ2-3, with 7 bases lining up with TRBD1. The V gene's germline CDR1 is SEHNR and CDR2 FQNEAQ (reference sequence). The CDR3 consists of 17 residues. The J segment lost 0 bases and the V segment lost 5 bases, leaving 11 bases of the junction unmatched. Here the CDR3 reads CASSGSPGGPSTDTQYF. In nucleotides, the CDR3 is TGTGCCAGCAGCGGCTCTCCAGGGGGTCCTAGCACAGATACGCAGTATTTT.

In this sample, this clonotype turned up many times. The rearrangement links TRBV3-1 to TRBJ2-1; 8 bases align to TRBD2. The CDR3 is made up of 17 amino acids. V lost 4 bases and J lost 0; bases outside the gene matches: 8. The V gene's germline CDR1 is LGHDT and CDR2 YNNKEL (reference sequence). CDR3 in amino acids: CASSLVAGLSSYNEQFF. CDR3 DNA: TGTGCCAGCAGCCTAGTAGCGGGATTGAGCTCCTACAATGAGCAGTTCTTC.

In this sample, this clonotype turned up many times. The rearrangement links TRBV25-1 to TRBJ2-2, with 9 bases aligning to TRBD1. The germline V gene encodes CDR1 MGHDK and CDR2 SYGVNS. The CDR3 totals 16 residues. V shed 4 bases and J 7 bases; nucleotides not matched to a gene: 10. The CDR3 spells CASSVPGTGYYGELFF. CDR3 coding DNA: TGTGCCAGCAGTGTGCCCGGGACAGGGTATTACGGGGAGCTGTTTTTT.

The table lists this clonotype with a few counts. CDR3 loop: CASSLNRGRESPLHF. The CDR3 nucleotides read TGTGCCAGCAGCTTGAACAGGGGGCGAGAGTCACCCCTCCACTTT. The V and J genes are TRBV7-2 and TRBJ1-6; 9 nucleotides line up with TRBD1. The CDR3 totals 15 residues. Trimming removed 3 bases from V and 10 bases from J; junction bases left unmatched: 7. Germline V gene data show CDR1 as SGHTA and CDR2 as FQGNSA.

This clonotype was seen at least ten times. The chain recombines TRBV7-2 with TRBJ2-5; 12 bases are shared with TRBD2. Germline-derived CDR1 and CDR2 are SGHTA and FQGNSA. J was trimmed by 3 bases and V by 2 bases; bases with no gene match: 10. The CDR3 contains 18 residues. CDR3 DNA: TGTGCCAGCAGCTTACTGGTGTGGACTAGCGGGGTAGAAGAGACCCAGTACTTC. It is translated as CASSLLVWTSGVEETQYF.